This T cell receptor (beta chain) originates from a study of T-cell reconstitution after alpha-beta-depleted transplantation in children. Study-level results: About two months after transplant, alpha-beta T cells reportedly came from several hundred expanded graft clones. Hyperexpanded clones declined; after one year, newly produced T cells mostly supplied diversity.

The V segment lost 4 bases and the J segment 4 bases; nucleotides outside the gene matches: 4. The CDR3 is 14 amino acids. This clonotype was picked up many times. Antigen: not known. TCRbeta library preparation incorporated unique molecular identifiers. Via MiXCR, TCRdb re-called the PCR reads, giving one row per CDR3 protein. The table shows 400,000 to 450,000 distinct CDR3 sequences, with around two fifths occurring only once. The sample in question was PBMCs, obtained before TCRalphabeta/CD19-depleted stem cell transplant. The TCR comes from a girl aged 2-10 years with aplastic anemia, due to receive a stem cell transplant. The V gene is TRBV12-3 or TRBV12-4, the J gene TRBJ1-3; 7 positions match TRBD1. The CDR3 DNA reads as TGTGCCAGCAGTTCCACAGGGGCAGGAAACACCATATATTTT. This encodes CASSSTGAGNTIYF.